Listed below are T cell receptor beta chains from one sample, sequenced in a study of blood T cell repertoires in COVID-19. Only in-frame clones appear in the TCRdb table, and some are missing; sequencing was by immunoSEQ multiplex PCR. Here the sample spans around 140,000 clones, about nine tenths being singletons. The sequencing input was peripheral blood. The receptors come from a man in his forties or fifties with active COVID-19. CDR3s include the opening cysteine and the closing phenylalanine or tryptophan. A D gene is named only where the DNA matches it firmly. For some rows the clone size is stated as once, few or many, or as a class when expanded; others skip it.

. | TRBD2 | TRBJ2-5 | TRBV3-1/TRBV3-2 | CASSQVGRGGRETQYF | TGTGCCAGCAGCCAAGTAGGACGGGGGGGGAGAGAGACCCAGTACTTC
. | . | TRBJ2-3 | TRBV5-4 | CASSFSTQGTDTQYF | TGTGCCAGCAGCTTTAGTACCCAGGGCACAGATACGCAGTATTTT
few | . | TRBJ2-7 | TRBV27 | CASSLAQGYEQYF | TGTGCCAGCAGTTTAGCGCAGGGCTACGAGCAGTACTTC
. | . | TRBJ2-5 | TRBV13 | CASSLTGLQETQYF | TGTGCCAGCAGCTTAACGGGTCTGCAAGAGACCCAGTACTTC
few | . | TRBJ2-6 | TRBV5-4 | CASITPSGANVLTF | TGTGCCAGCATTACACCGTCTGGGGCCAACGTCCTGACTTTC
. | . | TRBJ1-2 | TRBV19 | CASSIVAPGLFGYTF | TGTGCCAGTAGTATAGTCGCGCCAGGGTTGTTTGGCTACACCTTC
once | TRBD2 | TRBJ2-2 | TRBV4-2 | CASGLAGVGIGELFF | TGTGCCAGCGGACTAGCGGGGGTGGGGATCGGGGAGCTGTTTTTT
. | . | TRBJ2-3 | TRBV13 | CASSNRGGVATQYF | TGTGCCAGCAGCAACAGGGGAGGAGTTGCTACGCAGTATTTT
few | TRBD1 | TRBJ1-1 | TRBV5-6 | CASSPQGRKTEAFF | TGTGCCAGCAGCCCACAGGGGCGAAAAACTGAAGCTTTCTTT
. | TRBD2 | TRBJ2-3 | TRBV6-6 | CASSQGTSGGYSTDTQYF | TGTGCCAGCAGTCAGGGGACTAGCGGGGGCTATAGCACAGATACGCAGTATTTT
. | . | TRBJ2-7 | TRBV19 | CASSISRESYEQYF | TGTGCCAGTAGTATATCGCGGGAATCCTACGAGCAGTACTTC
. | . | TRBJ1-5 | TRBV9 | CASSVDGNQPQHF | TGTGCCAGCAGCGTAGACGGTAATCAGCCCCAGCATTTT
. | TRBD1 | TRBJ1-3 | TRBV9 | CASSGGSDRAGNTIYF | TGTGCCAGCAGTGGTGGTTCGGACAGGGCTGGAAACACCATATATTTT
. | TRBD1 | TRBJ1-5 | TRBV4-1 | CASSLLQGEPQHF | TGCGCCAGCAGCCTATTACAGGGGGAGCCCCAGCATTTT
. | . | TRBJ2-1 | TRBV9 | CASSPGGQMSSYNEQFF | TGTGCCAGCAGTCCTGGGGGCCAGATGAGCTCCTACAATGAGCAGTTCTTC
once | TRBD1 | TRBJ2-5 | TRBV6-2/TRBV6-3 | CASSQGTGGGETQYF | TGTGCCAGCAGCCAAGGGACAGGGGGGGGAGAGACCCAGTACTTC
. | . | TRBJ2-3 | TRBV29-1 | CSAGGGNIILPPGTQYF | TGCAGCGCCGGGGGTGGGAACATAATCCTTCCCCCGGGTACGCAGTATTTT
. | . | TRBJ1-5 | TRBV30 | CAWSNGRLEPQHF | TGTGCCTGGAGTAACGGTCGCTTGGAGCCCCAGCATTTT
. | TRBD2 | TRBJ2-3 | TRBV2 | CASSLLAGGRGDTQYF | TGTGCCAGCAGTCTCCTAGCGGGGGGCAGGGGAGATACGCAGTATTTT
. | TRBD1 | TRBJ1-1 | TRBV29-1 | CSVHGVGQGEAFF | TGCAGCGTTCACGGGGTGGGACAGGGGGAAGCTTTCTTT
. | . | TRBJ1-3 | TRBV6-5 | CASSPGIAGNTIYF | TGTGCCAGCAGTCCGGGTATCGCTGGAAACACCATATATTTT
. | . | TRBJ2-5 | TRBV6-5 | CASNPPSIQETQYF | TGTGCCAGCAACCCCCCGAGTATACAAGAGACCCAGTACTTC
few | . | TRBJ1-2 | TRBV6-6 | CASSPGDYGYTF | TGTGCCAGCAGTCCAGGTGACTATGGCTACACCTTC
. | TRBD1 | TRBJ2-1 | TRBV4-2 | CASSRTGQGTYNEQFF | TGTGCCAGCAGCCGAACGGGACAGGGTACCTACAATGAGCAGTTCTTC
. | TRBD2 | TRBJ2-1 | TRBV29-1 | CSVGLSSSGGEQFF | TGCAGCGTTGGTTTAAGTTCTAGCGGTGGTGAGCAGTTCTTC
few | TRBD1 | TRBJ1-1 | TRBV29-1 | CSVAGQGNTEAFF | TGCAGCGTGGCTGGACAGGGTAACACTGAAGCTTTCTTT
. | . | TRBJ2-7 | TRBV4-1 | CASSPTGPSGEQYF | TGCGCCAGCAGCCCGACAGGACCTTCGGGGGAGCAGTACTTC
. | . | TRBJ2-7 | TRBV11-3 | CASSLGQDREQYF | TGTGCCAGCAGCTTAGGGCAGGATCGCGAGCAGTACTTC
. | . | TRBJ2-5 | TRBV11-2 | CASALVGGPGETQYF | TGTGCCAGCGCACTGGTTGGGGGCCCCGGAGAGACCCAGTACTTC
. | . | TRBJ2-2 | TRBV9 | CASSVGSSTGELFF | TGTGCCAGCAGCGTAGGGTCGAGCACCGGGGAGCTGTTTTTT
. | TRBD2 | TRBJ2-3 | TRBV29-1 | CSVVGLAGGTDTQYF | TGCAGCGTGGTAGGACTAGCGGGCGGCACAGATACGCAGTATTTT
. | . | TRBJ2-4 | TRBV19 | CASSIDTGIAKNIQYF | TGTGCCAGTAGTATAGATACAGGGATAGCCAAAAACATTCAGTACTTC
. | TRBD1 | TRBJ2-7 | TRBV7-2 | CASSYRTGSSLEQYF | TGTGCCAGCAGCTACCGGACAGGGAGCTCTCTAGAGCAGTACTTC
. | TRBD1 | TRBJ1-6 | TRBV5-1 | CASSSLVGTGGQSPLHF | TGCGCCAGCAGCTCCCTCGTCGGGACAGGGGGTCAGTCACCCCTCCACTTT
. | . | TRBJ2-7 | TRBV7-2 | CASSTDHASYEQYF | TGTGCCAGCAGCACAGACCACGCGTCCTACGAGCAGTACTTC
. | TRBD1 | TRBJ1-2 | TRBV29-1 | CSVGNRGTGDKISGYTF | TGCAGCGTTGGGAATAGGGGGACAGGGGACAAAATCTCTGGCTACACCTTC
. | TRBD1 | TRBJ2-2 | TRBV19 | CASSIRTGGLPTTTNTGELFF | TGTGCCAGTAGTATCAGGACAGGGGGCCTTCCAACGACAACGAACACCGGGGAGCTGTTTTTT
. | TRBD1 | TRBJ1-2 | TRBV6-4 | CASSVGQGAGYTF | TGTGCCAGCAGCGTGGGACAGGGGGCTGGCTACACCTTC
. | TRBD1 | TRBJ2-7 | TRBV3-1/TRBV3-2 | CASSQGTGGFEQYF | TGTGCCAGCAGCCAAGGGACAGGGGGCTTCGAGCAGTACTTC
. | TRBD1 | TRBJ2-1 | TRBV3-1/TRBV3-2 | CASNRQGAYNEQFF | TGTGCCAGCAACCGACAGGGGGCCTACAATGAGCAGTTCTTC
. | . | TRBJ2-1 | TRBV27 | CASSLRGEQFF | TGTGCCAGCAGTCTCCGGGGGGAGCAGTTCTTC
once | TRBD1 | TRBJ1-1 | TRBV27 | CASSPRDRWNTEAFF | TGTGCCAGCAGTCCCCGGGACAGGTGGAACACTGAAGCTTTCTTT
. | . | TRBJ1-2 | TRBV27 | CASSLSRQVNYGYTF | TGTGCCAGCAGTTTATCTCGGCAGGTGAACTATGGCTACACCTTC
. | TRBD1 | TRBJ1-6 | TRBV6-6 | CASSRQGGWEGGSPLHF | TGTGCCAGCAGCCGACAGGGGGGCTGGGAAGGGGGGTCACCCCTCCACTTT
. | TRBD1 | TRBJ2-2 | TRBV2 | CASRQGHTGELFF | TGTGCCAGTAGACAGGGGCACACCGGGGAGCTGTTTTTT
many | . | TRBJ2-7 | TRBV19 | CASSAVGAAAPYEQYF | TGTGCCAGTAGTGCAGTAGGGGCGGCCGCGCCGTACGAGCAGTACTTC
. | TRBD1 | TRBJ1-1 | TRBV15 | CATSRDGLGRGYNTEAFF | TGTGCCACCAGCAGAGATGGCCTGGGCAGGGGGTATAACACTGAAGCTTTCTTT
few | . | TRBJ1-3 | TRBV7-6 | CASSLDSRYGNTIYF | TGTGCCAGCAGCTTGGACTCTCGCTATGGAAACACCATATATTTT
. | TRBD1 | TRBJ2-5 | TRBV12-3/TRBV12-4 | CASSSQGVTQYF | TGTGCCAGCAGTTCTCAGGGGGTGACCCAGTACTTC